This T cell receptor (beta chain) was captured in a study of cytomegalovirus exposure and HLA in healthy donors. This clone was counted once. Its target is unknown. Study-level results: Likely technical artifact: a cluster of highly shared sequence variants.

PCR employed 60 Vbeta and 13 Jbeta primers. As originally analysed: A later analysis counted approximately 80 million unique TCR beta chains, 9.5 million to 13 million shared. Using immunoSEQ multiplex PCR, the repertoire was profiled, and TCRdb retains in-frame clones only, with some absent. The D gene and trimming were derived from the DNA, and the V and J assignments and clone size from that table. The table lists approximately 220,000 clones, 75% to 80% of them singletons. Healthy bone marrow donors formed the donor group. The CDR3 has 14 amino acids. Deletions cut 2 bases from V and 2 bases from J, with 10 bases between. Germline V gene sequence: CDR1 SGDLS, CDR2 YYNGEE.

This chain uses TRBV9 with TRBJ2-5; D remains unclear. The source of this sequence is a male donor in good health and CMV-seronegative. The sequencing input was PBMCs. CDR3 sequence reads: CASSVGYRQETQYF. In DNA form, the CDR3 reads TGTGCCAGCAGCGTGGGTTACAGACAAGAGACCCAGTACTTC.